One sample yielded the 18 T cell receptor beta chains listed below, sequenced in a study of radiotherapy plus CTLA-4 blockade in lung cancer. Here immunoSEQ multiplex PCR was the method, and the copy in TCRdb shows in-frame clones only, minus some. The data show approximately 100,000 clones, about 83% seen once. The starting material was peripheral blood, obtained from a patient treated with radiotherapy plus ipilimumab. These receptors all stem from a human donor with non-small cell lung cancer that progressed on radiotherapy plus ipilimumab. Some clones in this sample may be carry-over from other donors' samples.

V gene TRBV4-3 combines with J gene TRBJ1-2, with TRBD1 matching 8 bases. Germline V gene sequence: CDR1 LGHNA, CDR2 YSLEER. Trimming removed 1 base from V and 0 bases from J; junction bases left unmatched: 7. The CDR3 contains 17 residues. The DNA for the CDR3 is TGCGCCAGCAGCCAAGGCACAGGGGGTGGAGCTAACTATGGCTACACCTTC. Protein sequence: CASSQGTGGGANYGYTF.

The rearrangement joins TRBV6-5 to TRBJ2-7, with D unresolved. The CDR3 totals 15 residues. Trimming shortened V by 2 bases and J by 3 bases, and 14 bases separated the two germline ends. The germline V gene encodes CDR1 MNHEY and CDR2 SVGAGI. The CDR3 reads CASSYSGGGIYEQYF. The CDR3, as DNA: TGTGCCAGCAGTTACAGTGGCGGTGGGATCTACGAGCAGTACTTC.

The chain is built from TRBV7-2 and TRBJ2-7; 9 bases are a match to TRBD1. V was pared by 4 bases and J by 5 bases, with 9 bases of the junction left unmatched. The CDR3 contains 15 residues. The germline gives CDR1 SGHTA, CDR2 FQGNSA. CDR3 sequence (DNA): TGTGCCAGCAGCTATAGCTGGGGGACAGGGAACGAGCAGTACTTC. Translating it yields CASSYSWGTGNEQYF.

V usage is TRBV6-5 and J usage is TRBJ2-2; D call uncertain. The V gene's germline CDR1 is MNHEY and CDR2 SVGAGI. The V end was cut by 0 bases, the J end by 4 bases, with 3 bases between. The CDR3 totals 13 residues. The CDR3 loop reads CASSYSFTGELFF. For the CDR3, the DNA is TGTGCCAGCAGTTACTCGTTCACCGGGGAGCTGTTTTTT.

The chain couples TRBV5-5 to TRBJ1-6; D not resolved. The CDR3 spans 14 residues. V was clipped by 0 bases and J by 7 bases, with 8 bases between them. Germline CDR1 reads SGHKS; CDR2 reads YYEKEE (reference sequence). DNA for the CDR3: TGTGCCAGCAGCTTGGAGGTGGGAAATTCACCCCTCCACTTT. Its translation is CASSLEVGNSPLHF.

The V call is TRBV5-6, the J call TRBJ2-3; D remains unclear. The V end was cut by 2 bases, the J end by 0 bases, with 10 bases between. CDR1 SGHDT and CDR2 YYEEEE come from the germline V gene. The CDR3 spans 15 residues. In nucleotides, the CDR3 is TGTGCCAGCAGCTTATCCCCAACAAGCACAGATACGCAGTATTTT. Protein: CASSLSPTSTDTQYF.

The rearrangement uses TRBV6-1 and TRBJ1-2, with D maybe TRBD1 (6 bases). V gave up 6 bases and J gave up 7 bases, with 18 bases separating them. This CDR3 is 14 amino acids long. Germline assignment: CDR1 MNHNS and CDR2 SASEGT. The CDR3 loop reads CASSEYPGARGYTF. As DNA, the CDR3 is TGTGCCAGCAGCGAATACCCAGGGGCGCGTGGCTACACCTTC.

The chain joins TRBV13 to TRBJ1-5; D is undetermined. Trimming shortened V by 5 bases and J by 7 bases, and 12 bases separated the two germline ends. This CDR3 is built from 13 residues. CDR1 is PRHDT and CDR2 is FYEKMQ in the germline V gene (reference sequence). In DNA form, the CDR3 reads TGTGCCAGCAGCCTCAAGGATGCGCAGCCCCAGCATTTT. Amino acid sequence: CASSLKDAQPQHF.

V gene TRBV7-8 combines with J gene TRBJ2-1; D is unresolved. In germline, CDR1 is SGHVS, CDR2 FQNEAQ. The CDR3 covers 15 residues. With 0 bases removed from V and 0 bases from J, the gap between germline ends came to 6 bases. The CDR3 region is CASSLAQSSYNEQFF. The CDR3 DNA is TGTGCCAGCAGCTTAGCCCAGAGCTCCTACAATGAGCAGTTCTTC.

The rearrangement links TRBV7-9 to TRBJ2-7; no clear D. There are 15 residues in the CDR3. CDR1 and CDR2 (germline): SEHNR, FQNEAQ (reference sequence). V was trimmed by 3 bases and J by 7 bases, leaving 19 bases between them. CDR3 sequence: CASSFSFVQPAEQYF. The CDR3 DNA is TGTGCCAGCAGCTTCAGCTTCGTGCAGCCGGCAGAGCAGTACTTC.

This chain joins TRBV25-1 and TRBJ2-7, with 11 nucleotides matching TRBD1. Germline CDR1 is MGHDK and CDR2 is SYGVNS. The V segment lost 4 bases and the J segment 5 bases; nucleotides outside the gene matches: 4. The CDR3 runs 14 residues. CDR3 nucleotides: TGTGCCAGCAGTGTAGGACAGGGGGCCCACGAGCAGTACTTC. It encodes CASSVGQGAHEQYF.

The count of this clone is one. In DNA, the CDR3 is TGTGCCAGCAGCTTATCTTCAGTCACCTCGATCTACAATGAGCAGTTCTTC. Translated: CASSLSSVTSIYNEQFF. The J gene is TRBJ2-1, the V gene TRBV7-2, with unresolved D. Per germline, CDR1 SGHTA and CDR2 FQGNSA. The CDR3 covers 17 residues. With 2 bases removed from V and 3 bases from J, the gap between germline ends came to 17 bases.

The CDR3 spells CASFRTGEGDGYTF. The DNA for the CDR3 is TGCGCCAGCTTCCGGACAGGGGAGGGGGATGGCTACACCTTC. The chain uses TRBV5-1 and TRBJ1-2; 9 bases are a match to TRBD1. Looked up from germline, CDR1 is SGHRS and CDR2 is YFSETQ. CDR3 length: 14 amino acids. After removal of 7 bases from V and 6 bases from J, the junction contained 10 bases not matched to a gene.

The V and J genes are TRBV6-1 and TRBJ2-7; no definite D call. V was cut by 7 bases and J by 4 bases, with 11 bases left in between. The germline V gene has CDR1 MNHNS and CDR2 SASEGT. The CDR3 contains 12 residues. Here the CDR3 reads CASIGQTYEQYF. The DNA of the CDR3 is TGTGCCAGCATCGGGCAGACTTACGAGCAGTACTTC.

The genes are TRBV11-3 and TRBJ2-3; TRBD1 aligns across 7 bases. CDR3 size: 17 residues. V dropped 2 bases and J dropped 1; count of bases not matched to a gene: 9. The germline V gene has CDR1 SGHNT and CDR2 YENEEA. The CDR3 sequence is CASSLRQGYFGTDTQYF. CDR3 coding DNA: TGTGCCAGCAGCTTAAGACAGGGCTACTTCGGCACAGATACGCAGTATTTT. Full variable domain (remainder filled in from reference TRBV11-3 and TRBJ2-3): EAGVVQSPRYKIIEKKQPVAFWCNPISGHNTLYWYLQNLGQGPELLIRYENEEAVDDSQLPKDRFSAERLKGVDSTLKIQPAELGDSAVYLCASSLRQGYFGTDTQYFGPGTRLTVL.

CDR3 residues: CASSFSGAHWGEQYF. In DNA form, the CDR3 reads TGTGCCAGCAGCTTTTCAGGGGCGCACTGGGGCGAGCAGTACTTC. The rearrangement links TRBV5-4 to TRBJ2-7; D might be TRBD1 (6 bases). The V gene lost 2 bases and the J gene lost 6 bases, with 18 bases spanning the gap. CDR3 length: 15 residues. The germline V gene encodes CDR1 SGHNT and CDR2 YYREEE (reference sequence).

The J gene is TRBJ1-1, the V gene TRBV9; D uncertain. The CDR3 covers 12 residues. Germline CDR1 reads SGDLS; CDR2 reads YYNGEE. V shed 2 bases and J shed 3 bases, with 5 bases lying between them. CDR3 in DNA: TGTGCCAGCAGCGTCCTAGACACTGAAGCTTTCTTT. The encoded protein is CASSVLDTEAFF. The full variable domain, in which reference TRBV9 and TRBJ1-1 provide the parts outside the CDR3, is DSGVTQTPKHLITATGQRVTLRCSPRSGDLSVYWYQQSLDQGLQFLIQYYNGEERAKGNILERFSAQQFPDLHSELNLSSLELGDSALYFCASSVLDTEAFFGQGTRLTVV.

The rearrangement links TRBV5-6 to TRBJ1-1; D is ambiguous. Trimming removed 0 bases from V and 0 bases from J, with 6 bases in between. This CDR3 is 14 amino acids long. Germline CDR1 reads SGHDT; CDR2 reads YYEEEE. CDR3 in DNA: TGTGCCAGCAGCTTGGCATTGATGAACACTGAAGCTTTCTTT. Amino acids: CASSLALMNTEAFF.